Presented here are 15 T cell receptor beta chains from one specimen sequenced in a study of cytomegalovirus exposure and HLA in healthy donors. Primers included in the PCR were 60 Vbeta and 13 Jbeta primers. The repertoire was sequenced with immunoSEQ multiplex PCR; TCRdb's copy has only in-frame clones and lacks some. This table holds about 170,000 clones, around 74% found once. Sequenced: PBMCs. The receptors shown here come from a female donor in good health and CMV-seronegative.

In DNA, the CDR3 is TGTGCCAGCAGACTGGGACAGACCTACTATGGCTACACCTTC. Amino acid sequence: CASRLGQTYYGYTF. The chain uses TRBV6-6 and TRBJ1-2, with 7 bases fitting TRBD1. The CDR3 is 14 amino acids. V shed 6 bases, J shed 3 bases, and the junction held 7 bases outside the gene matches. In germline, CDR1 is MNHNY, CDR2 SVGAGI (reference sequence).

The V and J genes are TRBV6-1 and TRBJ2-7; D is perhaps TRBD2 (6 bases). V gave up 8 bases and J gave up 0 bases, with 14 bases separating them. Germline loops: CDR1 MNHNS, CDR2 SASEGT. This CDR3 is 14 amino acids long. CDR3 in DNA: TGTGCCAGCTTGACGGGAGTGTCCTCCTACGAGCAGTACTTC. This gives the protein CASLTGVSSYEQYF.

The genes are TRBV5-1 and TRBJ2-7; weak D call: TRBD1 (5 bases). Germline CDR1 reads SGHRS; CDR2 reads YFSETQ. The CDR3 is 15 amino acids. Between the trimmed V and J ends, which lost 1 base and 4 bases, there was a span of 15 bases. CDR3 in amino acids: CASSLFAGSTYEQYF. The DNA for the CDR3 is TGCGCCAGCAGCTTGTTTGCAGGGTCAACGTACGAGCAGTACTTC. The full variable domain, rest sourced from reference TRBV5-1 and TRBJ2-7, is KAGVTQTPRYLIKTRGQQVTLSCSPISGHRSVSWYQQTPGQGLQFLFEYFSETQRNKGNFPGRFSGRQFSNSRSEMNVSTLELGDSALYLCASSLFAGSTYEQYFGPGTRLTVT.

V is TRBV4-1 and J is TRBJ2-7; TRBD2 is a possible D gene (6 bases). Trimming stripped 1 base from V and 4 bases from J, with 11 bases between. The CDR3 covers 14 residues. Germline loops: CDR1 MGHRA, CDR2 YSYEKL. The CDR3 loop is CASSQGRGGYEQYF. As DNA, the CDR3 is TGCGCCAGCAGCCAAGGTCGGGGAGGTTACGAGCAGTACTTC.

The chain combines TRBV5-1 with TRBJ1-2; possibly TRBD1 for D (6 bases). Germline CDR1 and CDR2: SGHRS and YFSETQ. V was shortened by 0 bases and J by 7 bases, with 16 bases between the two germline ends. This CDR3 is 15 amino acids long. The CDR3 loop is CASSLVGAGVGGYTF. The CDR3 DNA reads as TGCGCCAGCAGCTTGGTTGGGGCAGGGGTCGGTGGCTACACCTTC.

The genes are TRBV9 and TRBJ2-5; D gene ambiguous. Trimming took off 0 bases at V and 5 bases at J, with 14 bases between the two ends. The CDR3 contains 15 residues. Germline V lookup: CDR1 SGDLS, CDR2 YYNGEE. In DNA, the CDR3 is TGTGCCAGCAGCGTAGCAATCACAGCCCGGGAGACCCAGTACTTC. It specifies CASSVAITARETQYF.

This clone was found once. The V and J genes are TRBV5-1 and TRBJ2-1; 8 bases fit TRBD2. In germline, CDR1 is SGHRS, CDR2 YFSETQ. The CDR3 consists of 15 residues. The trim removed 3 bases at V and 7 bases at J, leaving 9 bases unmatched. The CDR3 loop is CASSSPGLGGNEQFF. CDR3 bases: TGCGCCAGCAGCTCGCCGGGACTAGGGGGAAATGAGCAGTTCTTC. Supplemented by reference TRBV5-1 and TRBJ2-1, the full variable domain reads KAGVTQTPRYLIKTRGQQVTLSCSPISGHRSVSWYQQTPGQGLQFLFEYFSETQRNKGNFPGRFSGRQFSNSRSEMNVSTLELGDSALYLCASSSPGLGGNEQFFGPGTRLTVL.

The chain joins TRBV7-3 to TRBJ2-5; D perhaps matches TRBD2 (6 bases). Germline V lookup: CDR1 SGHTA, CDR2 FQGTGA. V gave up 1 base and J gave up 4 bases, with 10 bases separating them. This CDR3 region has 14 residues. This CDR3 reads CASSLNGRGETQYF. The CDR3 nucleotides read TGTGCCAGCAGCTTAAACGGGAGAGGAGAGACCCAGTACTTC.

V usage is TRBV2 and J usage is TRBJ2-5, with no clear D. This CDR3 is 11 amino acids long. Trimming removed 6 bases at V and 5 bases at J, with 7 bases between. CDR1 and CDR2 from the germline V gene are SNHLY and FYNNEI. CDR3 nucleotide sequence: TGTGCCAGCAGCTTGAGGGAGACCCAGTACTTC. It yields the protein CASSLRETQYF. The whole variable domain, remainder taken from reference TRBV2 and TRBJ2-5, is EPEVTQTPSHQVTQMGQEVILRCVPISNHLYFYWYRQILGQKVEFLVSFYNNEISEKSEIFDDQFSVERPDGSNFTLKIRSTKLEDSAMYFCASSLRETQYFGPGTRLLVL.

V gene TRBV4-1 combines with J gene TRBJ2-3, with D unresolved. The CDR3 totals 13 residues. CDR1 and CDR2 (germline): MGHRA, YSYEKL. Trimming cost V 0 bases and J 4 bases, with 5 bases left between them. CDR3 amino acids: CASSQDAADTQYF. The CDR3 region has the DNA TGCGCCAGCAGCCAAGATGCGGCAGATACGCAGTATTTT.

This clone was counted a few times. The chain links TRBV5-1 to TRBJ2-1; possible D gene TRBD2, 6 bases. Germline-derived CDR1 and CDR2 are SGHRS and YFSETQ. This CDR3 is 14 amino acids long. Trimming stripped 3 bases from V and 7 bases from J, with 14 bases between. CDR3 region: CASSSAEGVNEQFF. CDR3 sequence (DNA): TGCGCCAGCAGCTCCGCGGAGGGAGTGAATGAGCAGTTCTTC.

The chain recombines TRBV21-1 with TRBJ2-4; the table gives TRBD1 as D, unverified against the DNA. TRBV21-1 is described as a pseudogene. The CDR3 extends over 14 amino acids. The CDR3 reads CASSGWGSKNIQYF. The CDR3 bases are TGTGCCAGCAGCGGGTGGGGCTCCAAAAACATTCAGTACTTC.

The chain couples TRBV7-7 to TRBJ2-2, with 8 bases aligning to TRBD1. Germline lookup yields CDR1 SSHAT and CDR2 FNYEAQ (reference sequence). The CDR3 totals 15 residues. V was clipped by 5 bases and J by 0 bases; unmatched bases: 2. CDR3: CASSLTGANTGELFF. CDR3 nucleotides: TGTGCCAGCAGCCTGACAGGGGCGAACACCGGGGAGCTGTTTTTT.

The chain couples TRBV7-9 to TRBJ1-1; 11 nucleotides align to TRBD1. Germline CDR1 is SEHNR and CDR2 is FQNEAQ (reference sequence). Losses at the gene ends were 5 bases for V and 4 bases for J; bases not matched to a gene: 6. The CDR3 is made up of 15 amino acids. DNA of the CDR3: TGTGCCAGCAGCCTAGAGGGACAGGGGGGCACTGAAGCTTTCTTT. Its translation is CASSLEGQGGTEAFF.

The CDR3 is CAISRTSGASYEQYF. In DNA form, the CDR3 reads TGTGCCATCTCGAGGACTAGCGGCGCCTCCTACGAGCAGTACTTC. The V call is TRBV10-3, the J call TRBJ2-7; the match to TRBD2 covers 10 bases. CDR1 and CDR2 (germline): ENHRY, SYGVKD. J lost 0 bases, V lost 8 bases, and 7 bases had no gene match. The length of the CDR3 is 15 residues.